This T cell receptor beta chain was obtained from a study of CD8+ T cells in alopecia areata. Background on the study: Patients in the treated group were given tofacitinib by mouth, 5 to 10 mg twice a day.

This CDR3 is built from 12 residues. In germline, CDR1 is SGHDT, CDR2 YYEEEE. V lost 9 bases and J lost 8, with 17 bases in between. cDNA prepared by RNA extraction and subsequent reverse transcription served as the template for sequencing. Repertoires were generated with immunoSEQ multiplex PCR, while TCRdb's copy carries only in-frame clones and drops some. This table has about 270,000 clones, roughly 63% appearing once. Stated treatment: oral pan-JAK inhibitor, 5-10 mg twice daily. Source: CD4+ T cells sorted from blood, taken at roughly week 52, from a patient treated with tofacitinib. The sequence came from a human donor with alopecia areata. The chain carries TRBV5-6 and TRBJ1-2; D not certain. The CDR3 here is CATSAYGGGYTF. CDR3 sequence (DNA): TGTGCCACCTCAGCTTACGGCGGCGGCTACACCTTC. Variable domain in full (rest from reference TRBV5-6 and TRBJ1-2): DAGVTQSPTHLIKTRGQQVTLRCSPKSGHDTVSWYQQALGQGPQFIFQYYEEEERQRGNFPDRFSGHQFPNYSSELNVNALLLGDSALYLCATSAYGGGYTFGSGTRLTVV.